The 13 T cell receptor beta chains below were found in one sample sequenced in a study of Graves' ophthalmopathy and Graves' hyperthyroidism. Researchers took RNA transcripts and amplified TCR beta CDR3 regions from them. HTBI primers were employed in first-round RT-PCR, then a second-round multiplex PCR followed. TCRdb itself ran the multiplex PCR reads through MiXCR, one entry per CDR3 protein. The sample records over 450,000 distinct CDR3 sequences, 13% to 15% being singletons. What was sequenced was blood. These receptors were collected from a woman aged 30 to 39 with Graves' ophthalmopathy.

There are many counts of this clonotype. The chain combines TRBV6-2 or TRBV6-3 with TRBJ2-7; 13 bases are a match to TRBD2. The CDR3 is 19 amino acids. V was pared by 2 bases and J by 3 bases, with 13 bases of the junction left unmatched. The germline gives CDR1 MNHEY, CDR2 SVGEGT. The CDR3 region is CASSYPTSGGAIIDYEQYF. DNA for the CDR3: TGTGCCAGCAGTTACCCCACTAGCGGGGGGGCTATAATTGACTACGAGCAGTACTTC.

This clonotype was seen repeatedly, ten times or more. The chain couples TRBV12-3 or TRBV12-4 to TRBJ2-5; D gene ambiguous. V was shortened by 7 bases and J by 5 bases, with 17 bases between the two germline ends. CDR3 length: 14 amino acids. The CDR3 bases are TGTGCCAGCACCCCGAACTTGGTGGGTGAGACCCAGTACTTC. Translating gives CASTPNLVGETQYF.

This clonotype was observed many times. The rearrangement uses TRBV18 and TRBJ1-1, with a weak D call TRBD1 (5 bases). CDR1 is KGHSH, CDR2 LQKENI, per germline. Trimming removed 6 bases at V and 4 bases at J, with 12 bases between. The CDR3 is made up of 13 amino acids. DNA for the CDR3: TGTGCCAGCTCCCCGGGGGGGGTCACTGAAGCTTTCTTT. This encodes CASSPGGVTEAFF.

This clonotype was counted many times. The genes are TRBV2 and TRBJ1-2; D is perhaps TRBD1 (5 bases). Trimming cost V 6 bases and J 4 bases, with 18 bases left between them. The CDR3 spans 15 residues. Per the germline V gene, CDR1 is SNHLY and CDR2 is FYNNEI. CDR3 in DNA: TGTGCCAGCAGGAAAGGGACTAGGGAGGCCTATGGCTACACCTTC. This codes for CASRKGTREAYGYTF.

This clonotype was found many times. The V and J genes are TRBV6-1 and TRBJ2-7, with 12 bases aligning to TRBD2. Germline CDR1 and CDR2: MNHNS and SASEGT. The CDR3 spans 18 residues. V lost 4 bases and J lost 2; bases outside the gene matches: 12. The CDR3 nucleotides read TGTGCCAGCAGTGTACGGACCCTTGGACTAGCGGGACCCTACGAGCAGTACTTC. Protein sequence: CASSVRTLGLAGPYEQYF.

Turning to this clonotype: Relative to the germline gene, one junction end is altered; a read error may explain this. The genes are TRBV30 and TRBJ1-1; TRBD1 is a possible D gene (5 bases). The germline V gene encodes CDR1 GTSNPN and CDR2 SVGIG (reference sequence). The CDR3 runs to 13 residues. The CDR3, as DNA: TGTTCCTGGAGGGGCCCCCTGAACACTGAAGCTTTCTTT. Protein product: CSWRGPLNTEAFF.

In this sample, this clonotype turned up a few times. The CDR3 nucleotides read TGTGCCAGCAGCGCCCAGGGAGTTTACGAGCAGTACTTC. Its translation is CASSAQGVYEQYF. This chain uses TRBV7-6 with TRBJ2-7; D tentatively reads TRBD1 or TRBD2 (5 bases each). There are 13 residues in the CDR3. The germline V gene encodes CDR1 SGHVS and CDR2 FNYEAQ. V shed 5 bases and J shed 4 bases, with 12 bases lying between them. Complete variable domain (other parts from reference TRBV7-6 and TRBJ2-7): GAGVSQSPRYKVTKRGQDVALRCDPISGHVSLYWYRQALGQGPEFLTYFNYEAQQDKSGLPNDRFSAERPEGSISTLTIQRTEQRDSAMYRCASSAQGVYEQYFGPGTRLTVT.

At least ten counts were recorded for this clonotype. The chain employs TRBV20-1 and TRBJ1-1; D is undetermined. Trimming cost V 3 bases and J 11 bases, with 16 bases left between them. This CDR3 contains 12 residues. Germline lookup yields CDR1 DFQATT and CDR2 SNEGSKA (reference sequence). CDR3 amino acids: CSASTQHVGAFF. The DNA for the CDR3 is TGCAGTGCTAGCACGCAGCACGTGGGTGCTTTCTTT.

This clonotype was seen more than once but under ten times. This chain joins TRBV3-1 and TRBJ1-3; unclear D gene. The CDR3 sequence is 17 residues long. Trimming removed 0 bases from V and 4 bases from J, with 16 bases in between. CDR1 is LGHDT and CDR2 is YNNKEL in the germline V gene (reference sequence). This chain's CDR3 is CASSQDPVGLNGNTIYF. CDR3 bases: TGTGCCAGCAGCCAAGACCCGGTCGGACTGAACGGAAACACCATATATTTT.

This clonotype showed up many times. This chain links TRBV2 with TRBJ1-5; a possible D gene is TRBD1 (5 bases). CDR3 length equals 16 residues. Looked up from germline, CDR1 is SNHLY and CDR2 is FYNNEI. The V end lost 6 bases, the J end lost 0 bases, and 15 bases lay between the germline ends. The CDR3 reads CASRRAGHYSNQPQHF. The CDR3 bases are TGTGCCAGCAGAAGAGCCGGACACTATAGCAATCAGCCCCAGCATTTT.

This clonotype was counted at least ten times. The chain links TRBV2 to TRBJ1-1; TRBD1 matches 9 bases. Germline values: CDR1 SNHLY, CDR2 FYNNEI. The junction had 7 bases not matched to a gene; V was cut back by 6 bases and J by 5 bases. The length of the CDR3 is 14 residues. The CDR3 here is CASRPGQGGTEAFF. As DNA, the CDR3 is TGTGCCAGCAGACCGGGACAGGGAGGGACTGAAGCTTTCTTT. Looking up the rest from reference TRBV2 and TRBJ1-1 gives the full variable domain: EPEVTQTPSHQVTQMGQEVILRCVPISNHLYFYWYRQILGQKVEFLVSFYNNEISEKSEIFDDQFSVERPDGSNFTLKIRSTKLEDSAMYFCASRPGQGGTEAFFGQGTRLTVV.

Comments on this clonotype: A much larger clone sits a single nucleotide away, making a read error possible. Here the CDR3 omits its conserved ending phenylalanine or tryptophan, so a read error is the likely source. The chain links TRBV6-1 to TRBJ1-5; possibly TRBD1 for D (5 bases). The CDR3 has 15 amino acids. CDR1 and CDR2 from the germline V gene are MNHNS and SASEGT. Trimming took 3 bases from V and 3 from J, leaving 12 bases between them. CDR3 nucleotides: TGTGCCAGCAGTGATAGGGGAGCCTCCAATCAGCCCCAGCATTTG. Residues: CASSDRGASNQPQHL.

This clonotype has a count of ten or more. The rearrangement links TRBV19 to TRBJ1-5, with TRBD1 identical over 7 bases. The J segment lost 6 bases and the V segment lost 5 bases, leaving 7 bases of the junction unmatched. CDR1 and CDR2 from the germline V gene are LNHDA and SQIVND (reference sequence). The CDR3 spans 14 residues. CDR3 residues: CASSATGESQPQHF. The CDR3 coding sequence is TGTGCCAGTAGTGCTACAGGGGAGAGTCAGCCCCAGCATTTT.